The source of this T cell receptor beta chain is a study of cytomegalovirus exposure and HLA in healthy donors. Overall study results and limits: A later analysis reported that several of the most significant clusters appeared to be linked to common viral pathogens, among them Epstein-Barr virus. A few chains linked to CMV were shown in vitro to be specific for CMV antigens. Sequencing had likely introduced a cluster of highly shared sequence variants as an artifact.

Primers for the PCR totalled 60 Vbeta and 13 Jbeta. Assay: immunoSEQ multiplex PCR; the TCRdb copy retains only in-frame clones and omits some. The repertoire has 120,000 or so clones, about 80% of them found once; the top ten carry less than 5.5%. Comment on this clone: Its specificity is unknown. Different DNA sequences within this sample yield the same CDR3.

Unrecorded immune exposure was likely among donors, who were nominally healthy when sampled. This sequence originates from a man over 45 in good health and CMV-seropositive. Sequencing was carried out using PBMCs.

CDR3 bases: TGCGCCAGCAGCTTGGGACAGGGCGGCACTGAAGCTTTCTTT. Translation: CASSLGQGGTEAFF. This chain connects TRBV5-1 to TRBJ1-1, with 7 bases that match TRBD1. Germline V gene sequence: CDR1 SGHRS, CDR2 YFSETQ. V shed 0 bases and J 4 bases; nucleotides not matched to a gene: 3. This CDR3 spans 14 amino acids.